A selection of T cell receptor beta chains follows, all from one sample in a study of T cell responses to AZD1222 COVID-19 vaccine. Sequenced by immunoSEQ multiplex PCR; TCRdb stores in-frame clones only, minus some. The table includes tens of thousands of clones, around 75% detected once. This sample comprised peripheral blood, obtained on day 0 of AZD1222 vaccination. The receptors here all came from an adult in good health. Both conserved end residues are part of each CDR3. Fields, in order: D gene, V gene, J gene, CDR3 protein. D genes are given only for firm matches.

.	TRBV27	TRBJ2-5	CASPGTIAGETQYF
.	TRBV7-2	TRBJ2-7	CASSLDLISYEQYF
TRBD1	TRBV3-1/TRBV3-2	TRBJ2-4	CASSQELQGDIQYF
.	TRBV3-1/TRBV3-2	TRBJ1-3	CASSQESGGSSGNTIYF
.	TRBV7-9	TRBJ2-7	CASSPRGRSHEQYF
.	TRBV5-6	TRBJ1-6	CASSLLEGNSPLHF
.	TRBV24-1	TRBJ2-5	CATRGSGPDQETQYF
.	TRBV7-6	TRBJ2-3	CASSLDLLAASTDTQYF
TRBD2	TRBV11-3	TRBJ2-1	CASSRSGGQNEQFF
.	TRBV2	TRBJ1-5	CASAQGGGYSNQPQHF
TRBD1	TRBV5-4	TRBJ1-1	CASSLTGEGNTEAFF
.	TRBV28	TRBJ2-7	CASSLLRDNSYEQYF
TRBD1	TRBV5-1	TRBJ1-1	CASRSWTGTTEAFF
.	TRBV7-2	TRBJ1-1	CASSLGVGRANTEAFF
TRBD1	TRBV18	TRBJ1-5	CARRGKGANSNQPQHF
TRBD1	TRBV19	TRBJ1-5	CASSVPGGQPQHF
.	TRBV6-1	TRBJ1-3	CASSEQDVSGNTIYF
TRBD1	TRBV15	TRBJ2-1	CATSSTGGQNEQFF
.	TRBV19	TRBJ1-2	CASSIVSANYGYTF
TRBD2	TRBV7-8	TRBJ2-3	CASSPSGGEADTQYF
.	TRBV2	TRBJ1-5	CASHRDSNQPQHF
.	TRBV28	TRBJ2-3	CASTQGTVRTDTQYF
.	TRBV19	TRBJ1-2	CASTSGYSGGYTF
TRBD1	TRBV7-2	TRBJ2-7	CASSLRQGDEQYF
TRBD1	TRBV27	TRBJ1-2	CASSPGQPYGYTF
.	TRBV5-8	TRBJ1-1	CASSYGNTEAFF
.	TRBV6-1	TRBJ2-7	CASSEFTAVYEQYF
TRBD1	TRBV28	TRBJ2-1	CASSLAGDRGNEQFF
.	TRBV5-4	TRBJ1-1	CASSSTQGGTEAFF
.	TRBV6-6	TRBJ1-1	CASTPTRVGEAFF
.	TRBV27	TRBJ2-2	CASSLRGENTGELFF
TRBD1	TRBV28	TRBJ1-1	CASSPGQLMNTEAFF
.	TRBV30	TRBJ1-3	CAWSSGAGNTIYF
.	TRBV6-2/TRBV6-3	TRBJ2-7	CASSYSTPNSYEQYF
TRBD1	TRBV5-5	TRBJ1-2	CASSLNDRAYGYTF
TRBD1	TRBV19	TRBJ2-2	CASKQGATGELFF
.	TRBV28	TRBJ1-2	CASSLYGGLSHGYTF
TRBD2	TRBV5-1	TRBJ2-3	CASTPGGGGDTQYF
TRBD1	TRBV11-2	TRBJ1-1	CASSLGQVVGNTEAFF
.	TRBV10-1	TRBJ1-2	CASSPRQLVYGYTF
TRBD2	TRBV7-3	TRBJ2-7	CASSSGLESPEQYF
TRBD1	TRBV7-8	TRBJ1-1	CASSLVRGLGDTEAFF
.	TRBV18	TRBJ1-1	CASSPTLRSENTEAFF
.	TRBV28	TRBJ2-7	CASSLQPTGFSAYEQYF
TRBD1	TRBV3-1/TRBV3-2	TRBJ2-2	CASSPKNRQGVGTGELFF
.	TRBV7-2	TRBJ2-1	CASSRSASYNEQFF
.	TRBV7-9	TRBJ2-7	CASSFSGYSDYEQYF
.	TRBV3-1/TRBV3-2	TRBJ2-1	CASSQASAVQFF
TRBD1	TRBV7-8	TRBJ1-5	CASSSEGQGINQPQHF
TRBD2	TRBV30	TRBJ2-5	CAWSQAGGSGETQYF